This section outlines one T cell receptor beta chain sequence together with its context. The record originates from a study of patients and donors after allogeneic stem cell transplantation. TCRdb fed the RT-PCR reads into MiXCR, producing one record per CDR3 protein. The data contain about 960,000 distinct CDR3 sequences, approximately 18% of them singletons. The CDR3 runs 13 residues. V shed 0 bases and J shed 4 bases, with 9 bases lying between them. CDR1 and CDR2 (germline): SQVTM, ANQGSEA. V and J are TRBV29-1 and TRBJ1-1; D uncertain. This clonotype was obtained from a human donor who was either an allogeneic HSCT recipient or a stem cell or donor lymphocyte infusion donor (not recorded which). It is not recorded whose cells these are; they may come from a transplant donor. The sample consisted of blood, either unsorted or a sorted T cell fraction (not recorded which). CDR3 amino acids: CSVEDAQPTEAFF. Here the CDR3 DNA reads TGCAGCGTTGAAGATGCCCAGCCCACTGAAGCTTTCTTT. The complete variable domain, with remaining parts taken from reference TRBV29-1 and TRBJ1-1, reads SAVISQKPSRDICQRGTSLTIQCQVDSQVTMMFWYRQQPGQSLTLIATANQGSEATYESGFVIDKFPISRPNLTFSTLTVSNMSPEDSSIYLCSVEDAQPTEAFFGQGTRLTVV.